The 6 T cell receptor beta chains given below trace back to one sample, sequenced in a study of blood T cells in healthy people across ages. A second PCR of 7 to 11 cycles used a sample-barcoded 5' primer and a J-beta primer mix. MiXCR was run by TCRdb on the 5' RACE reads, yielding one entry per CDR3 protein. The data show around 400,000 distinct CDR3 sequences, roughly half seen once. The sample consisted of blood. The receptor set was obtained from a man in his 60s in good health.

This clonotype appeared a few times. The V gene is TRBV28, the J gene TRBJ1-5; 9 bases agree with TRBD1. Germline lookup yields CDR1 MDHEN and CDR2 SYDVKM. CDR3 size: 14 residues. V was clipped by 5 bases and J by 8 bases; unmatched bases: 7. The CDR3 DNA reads TGTGCCAGCAGTACAGGGGGCGCGGGGGAGCCCCAGCATTTT. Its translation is CASSTGGAGEPQHF.

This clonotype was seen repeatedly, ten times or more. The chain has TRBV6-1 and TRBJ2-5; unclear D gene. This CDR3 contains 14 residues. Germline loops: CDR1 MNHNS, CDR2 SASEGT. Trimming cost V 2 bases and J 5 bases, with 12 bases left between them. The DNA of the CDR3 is TGTGCCAGCAGTGAAATGGGATTCGGGGAGACCCAGTACTTC. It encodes CASSEMGFGETQYF.

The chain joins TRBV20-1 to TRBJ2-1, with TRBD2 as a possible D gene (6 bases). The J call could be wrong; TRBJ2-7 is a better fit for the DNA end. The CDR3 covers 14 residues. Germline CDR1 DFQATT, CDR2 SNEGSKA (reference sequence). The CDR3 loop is CSANGRADYNEQYF. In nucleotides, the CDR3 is TGCAGTGCTAACGGACGAGCGGACTACAATGAGCAGTACTTC.

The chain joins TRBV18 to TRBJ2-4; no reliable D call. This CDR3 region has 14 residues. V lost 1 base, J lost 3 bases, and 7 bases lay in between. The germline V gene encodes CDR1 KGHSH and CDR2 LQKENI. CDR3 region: CASSPQVSKNIQYF. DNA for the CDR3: TGTGCCAGCTCACCACAGGTCAGCAAAAACATTCAGTACTTC.

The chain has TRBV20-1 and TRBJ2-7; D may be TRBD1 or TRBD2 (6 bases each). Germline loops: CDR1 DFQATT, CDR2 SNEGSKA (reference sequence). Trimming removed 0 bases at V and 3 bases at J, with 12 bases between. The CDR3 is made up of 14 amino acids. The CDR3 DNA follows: TGCAGTGCTAGAGAGGGGGCGGGATTCTACGAGCAGTACTTC. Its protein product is CSAREGAGFYEQYF.

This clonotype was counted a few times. The DNA of the CDR3 is TGTGCCAGCAGCTTAGCTTCTCTAGGCGCAGATACGCAGTATTTT. Translated: CASSLASLGADTQYF. The rearrangement joins TRBV7-2 to TRBJ2-3; no clear D gene. Trimming left V 0 bases short and J 4 bases short, with 11 bases between. CDR1 is SGHTA, CDR2 FQGNSA, per germline. CDR3 length: 15 amino acids.